This T cell receptor (beta chain) is drawn from a study of blood T cell repertoires in COVID-19. The overall study: The United States, Italy and Spain provided the acute and convalescent COVID-19 samples.

Germline CDR1 is LGHNA and CDR2 is YNFKEQ. This CDR3 is built from 15 residues. Trimming took 0 bases from V and 10 from J, leaving 13 bases between them. Those enrolled, adults aged 18 to 89 years, came from some 23 US areas. Per the authors' pipeline: Nucleated cell counts were estimated from reference gene primer amplification. The repertoire was sequenced with immunoSEQ multiplex PCR; TCRdb's copy has only in-frame clones and lacks some. The V and J calls and clone size are taken from that table; D and trimming were inferred from the DNA. The sample consists of 350,000 to 400,000 clones, roughly nine tenths of them appearing once.

The specimen sequenced was PBMCs or T cells enriched from blood (not recorded which). The gene calls are TRBV4-2 and TRBJ1-6; D is unclear. The clonotype was recovered from a man aged 18 to 35 who had recovered from COVID-19. CDR3 protein: CASSQERRTGSPLHF. In nucleotides, the CDR3 is TGTGCCAGCAGCCAAGAAAGGCGGACTGGGTCACCCCTCCACTTT.